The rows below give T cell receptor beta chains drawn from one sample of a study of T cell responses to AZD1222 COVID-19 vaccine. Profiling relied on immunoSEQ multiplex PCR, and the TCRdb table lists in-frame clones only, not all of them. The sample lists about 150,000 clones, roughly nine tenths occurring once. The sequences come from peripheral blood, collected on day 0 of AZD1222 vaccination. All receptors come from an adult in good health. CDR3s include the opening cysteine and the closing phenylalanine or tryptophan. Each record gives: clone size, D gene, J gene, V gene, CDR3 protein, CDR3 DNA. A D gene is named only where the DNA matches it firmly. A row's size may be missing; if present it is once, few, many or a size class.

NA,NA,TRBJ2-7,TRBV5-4,CASSLEGPYEQYF,TGTGCCAGCAGCTTAGAGGGACCCTACGAGCAGTACTTC
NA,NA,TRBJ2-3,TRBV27,CASSLYPPSIPSTDTQYF,TGTGCCAGCAGTTTATACCCCCCTAGCATCCCTAGCACAGATACGCAGTATTTT
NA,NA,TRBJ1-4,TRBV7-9,CAIRGEKLFF,TGTGCCATTCGGGGTGAAAAACTGTTTTTT
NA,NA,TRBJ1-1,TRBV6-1,CASSEPGRLNTEAFF,TGTGCCAGCAGTGAACCCGGACGGTTGAACACTGAAGCTTTCTTT
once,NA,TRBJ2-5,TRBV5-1,CASSLQGRQGWETQYF,TGCGCCAGCAGCTTGCAGGGAAGGCAGGGGTGGGAGACCCAGTACTTC
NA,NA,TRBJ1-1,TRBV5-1,CASSQLQGTEAFF,TGCGCCAGCAGCCAACTCCAGGGAACTGAAGCTTTCTTT
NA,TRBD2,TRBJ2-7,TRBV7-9,CASSHGLRGAYEQYF,TGTGCCAGCAGCCACGGACTGCGGGGGGCCTACGAGCAGTACTTC
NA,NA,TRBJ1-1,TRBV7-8,CASSAIQGIGTEAFF,TGTGCCAGCAGCGCCATACAGGGTATTGGCACTGAAGCTTTCTTT
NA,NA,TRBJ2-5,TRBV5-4,CASSSDSGTQYF,TGTGCCAGCAGCTCAGACTCGGGGACCCAGTACTTC
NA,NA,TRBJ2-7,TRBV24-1,CATSDLNRQWGQYF,TGTGCCACCAGTGACTTGAACAGGCAATGGGGGCAGTACTTC
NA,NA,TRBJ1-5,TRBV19,CASDSYSNQPQHF,TGTGCCAGCGATAGCTATAGCAATCAGCCCCAGCATTTT
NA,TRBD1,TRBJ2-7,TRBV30,CAWSRGQPVYEQYF,TGTGCCTGGAGCAGGGGACAGCCCGTCTACGAGCAGTACTTC
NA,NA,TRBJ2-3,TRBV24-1,CATSLADTQYF,TGTGCCACCAGTCTGGCAGATACGCAGTATTTT
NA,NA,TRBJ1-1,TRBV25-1,CASSKGGALNTEAFF,TGTGCCAGCAGTAAAGGGGGAGCGTTGAACACTGAAGCTTTCTTT
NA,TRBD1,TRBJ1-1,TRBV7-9,CASNPGQGLGDTEAFF,TGTGCCAGCAACCCGGGACAGGGGTTGGGTGATACTGAAGCTTTCTTT
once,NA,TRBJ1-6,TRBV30,CAWTLAGENSPLHF,TGTGCCTGGACCTTGGCAGGGGAGAATTCACCCCTCCACTTT
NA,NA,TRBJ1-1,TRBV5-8,CASSPAPLPASTEAFF,TGTGCCAGCAGCCCGGCGCCCTTGCCGGCGAGCACTGAAGCTTTCTTT
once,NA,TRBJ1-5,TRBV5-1,CASSFSFNQPQHF,TGCGCCAGCAGCTTTTCGTTCAATCAGCCCCAGCATTTT
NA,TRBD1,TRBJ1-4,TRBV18,CASSPGGGLNEKLFF,TGTGCCAGCTCACCGGGAGGGGGCTTAAATGAAAAACTGTTTTTT
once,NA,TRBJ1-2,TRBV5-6,CASSLGQESNAYGYTF,TGTGCCAGCAGCTTGGGACAGGAAAGTAACGCCTATGGCTACACCTTC
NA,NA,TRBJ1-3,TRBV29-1,CSVTDSGNTIYF,TGCAGCGTTACAGACTCTGGAAACACCATATATTTT
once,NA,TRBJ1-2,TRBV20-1,CSASQYNYGYTF,TGCAGTGCTAGTCAGTATAACTATGGCTACACCTTC
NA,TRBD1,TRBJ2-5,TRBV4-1,CASSRSGQGQETQYF,TGCGCCAGCAGCCGATCCGGACAGGGTCAAGAGACCCAGTACTTC
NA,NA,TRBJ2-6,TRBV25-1,CASSVLSGANVLTF,TGTGCCAGCAGTGTCCTCTCTGGGGCCAACGTCCTGACTTTC
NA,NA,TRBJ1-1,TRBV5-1,CASSLDRGNTEAFF,TGCGCCAGCAGCTTGGATAGGGGGAACACTGAAGCTTTCTTT
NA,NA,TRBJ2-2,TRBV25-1,CASSGWSSVEAGELFF,TGTGCCAGCAGTGGTTGGTCTAGCGTAGAAGCCGGGGAGCTGTTTTTT
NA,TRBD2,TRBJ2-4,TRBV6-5,CASSLGLAGKGIQYF,TGTGCCAGCAGTCTCGGACTAGCGGGGAAAGGCATTCAGTACTTC
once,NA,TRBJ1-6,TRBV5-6,CASSRDLAALNSPLHF,TGTGCCAGCAGCCGCGATCTAGCAGCCCTAAATTCACCCCTCCACTTT
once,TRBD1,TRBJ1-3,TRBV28,CASSSGQSSGNTIYF,TGTGCCAGCAGTTCGGGACAGTCCTCTGGAAACACCATATATTTT
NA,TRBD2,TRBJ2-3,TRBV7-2,CAIPRGGRSGDTQYF,TGTGCCATACCTCGGGGGGGCCGTTCTGGCGATACGCAGTATTTT
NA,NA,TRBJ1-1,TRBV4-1,CASSQDPGGEAFF,TGCGCCAGCAGCCAAGATCCCGGGGGTGAAGCTTTCTTT
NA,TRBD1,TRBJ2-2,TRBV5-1,CASSPETGLIGELFF,TGCGCCAGCAGCCCCGAGACAGGGCTTATCGGGGAGCTGTTTTTT
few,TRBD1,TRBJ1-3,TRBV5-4,CASSSQGALNTIYF,TGTGCCAGCAGCTCCCAGGGGGCCCTTAACACCATATATTTT
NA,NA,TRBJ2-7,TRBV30,CAWKAGGYYEQYF,TGTGCCTGGAAGGCAGGGGGGTACTACGAGCAGTACTTC
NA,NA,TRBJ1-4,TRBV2,CASSQTAANEKLFF,TGTGCCAGCAGCCAGACGGCGGCTAATGAAAAACTGTTTTTT
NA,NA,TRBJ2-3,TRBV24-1,CATFSYPRDGDTQYF,TGTGCCACCTTCTCTTACCCCCGTGATGGAGATACGCAGTATTTT
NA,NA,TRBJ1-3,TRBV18,CASSPPQGSSGNTIYF,TGTGCCAGCTCACCACCTCAGGGTAGCTCTGGAAACACCATATATTTT
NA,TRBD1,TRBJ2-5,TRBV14,CASSQDSGTGASETQYF,TGTGCCAGCAGCCAAGACTCGGGGACAGGGGCTTCGGAGACCCAGTACTTC
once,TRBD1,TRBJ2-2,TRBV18,CASSKSRQGGFTGELFF,TGTGCCAGCTCAAAATCACGACAGGGCGGATTCACCGGGGAGCTGTTTTTT
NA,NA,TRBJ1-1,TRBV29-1,CSVGGGDRGTEAFF,TGCAGCGTGGGGGGAGGGGATCGGGGCACTGAAGCTTTCTTT
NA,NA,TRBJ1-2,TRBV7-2,CAIGGRAALNYGYTF,TGTGCCATAGGAGGCCGGGCCGCATTAAACTATGGCTACACCTTC
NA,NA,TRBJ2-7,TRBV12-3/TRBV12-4,CASSPGMPGEQYF,TGTGCCAGCAGCCCCGGTATGCCGGGCGAGCAGTACTTC
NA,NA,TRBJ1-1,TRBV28,CASSLEGVRWTEAFF,TGTGCCAGCAGTTTAGAGGGGGTACGATGGACTGAAGCTTTCTTT
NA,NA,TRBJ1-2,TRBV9,CASSYAIRGLGGYTF,TGTGCCAGCAGCTACGCAATCAGGGGCCTAGGGGGCTACACCTTC
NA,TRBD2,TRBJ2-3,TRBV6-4,CASIQPTRLAVDTQYF,TGTGCCAGCATCCAACCTACTCGACTAGCTGTAGATACGCAGTATTTT
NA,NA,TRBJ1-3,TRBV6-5,CASSYEGGPGNTIYF,TGTGCCAGCAGTTACGAAGGAGGGCCTGGAAACACCATATATTTT
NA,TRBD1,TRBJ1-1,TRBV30,CAWIGQGYTEAFF,TGTGCCTGGATAGGACAGGGCTACACTGAAGCTTTCTTT